This TCR beta chain was identified during a study of blood T cell repertoires in COVID-19. For the study at large: Samples representing acute and convalescent COVID-19 were sourced from the United States, Italy and Spain.

As handled by the study authors: Nucleated cell counts were estimated from reference gene primer amplification. The table came from immunoSEQ multiplex PCR; TCRdb's copy has only in-frame clones and leaves some out. V, J and clone size are taken as reported in that table, and D and trimming were inferred from the DNA itself. The data contain around 78,000 clones, roughly 91% of them seen just once; the ten biggest clones take up 1% to 1.5%. Looked up from germline, CDR1 is SNHLY and CDR2 is FYNNEI. Losses at the gene ends were 5 bases for V and 7 bases for J; bases not matched to a gene: 15. The CDR3 loop spans 19 amino acids. Assignment of participants to cohorts was predicated upon participant-reported clinical history.

The clonotype comes from a woman aged 45-65 years with acute COVID-19. Sequenced: PBMCs or T cells enriched from blood (not recorded which). This sequence joins TRBV2 and TRBJ2-2; TRBD2 matches at 14 bases. The CDR3 DNA sequence: TGTGCCAGCAGTCAGGGTGGGGGACTAGCGGGAGACGTCGGCGGGGAGCTGTTTTTT. Translation: CASSQGGGLAGDVGGELFF.